Listed below are T cell receptor beta chains from one sample, sequenced in a study of vaccination and CD4 T cells after COVID-19. TCRdb re-called the PCR reads with MiXCR, one entry per CDR3 protein. The profile shows roughly 10,000 distinct CDR3 sequences, around 40% of them singletons. For these TCRs, the target antigens are not known. Sequencing used CD4+ T cells from blood, cultured in vitro. These receptors all stem from a human donor who had recovered from COVID-19. CDR3s include the opening cysteine and the closing phenylalanine or tryptophan. The D gene is left open where the match is weak. Size values are once, few and many counts, or a class for expanded clones, and some rows have none.

clone size: -
V gene: TRBV7-2
J gene: TRBJ1-6
D gene: -
CDR3 protein: CASSSGSRGGSPLHF
CDR3 DNA: TGTGCCAGCAGCTCAGGTAGTAGGGGTGGTTCACCCCTCCACTTT

clone size: few
V gene: TRBV30
J gene: TRBJ2-7
D gene: TRBD1
CDR3 protein: CAWSATRQGTTYEQYF
CDR3 DNA: TGTGCCTGGAGTGCCACGAGACAGGGAACAACCTACGAGCAGTACTTC

clone size: -
V gene: TRBV6-5
J gene: TRBJ1-1
D gene: TRBD1
CDR3 protein: CASSYSPGQWAGTEAFF
CDR3 DNA: TGTGCCAGCAGTTACTCCCCGGGACAGTGGGCTGGAACTGAAGCTTTCTTT

clone size: -
V gene: TRBV12-5
J gene: TRBJ1-1
D gene: TRBD1
CDR3 protein: CASGPMDRFSEAFF
CDR3 DNA: TGTGCTAGTGGCCCCATGGACAGGTTTTCTGAAGCTTTCTTT

clone size: -
V gene: TRBV20-1
J gene: TRBJ2-3
D gene: TRBD2
CDR3 protein: CSASTLAGGGGTDTQYF
CDR3 DNA: TGCAGTGCTAGCACACTAGCGGGGGGAGGAGGCACAGATACGCAGTATTTT

clone size: few
V gene: TRBV6-1
J gene: TRBJ1-6
D gene: -
CDR3 protein: CASTSQGVESPLHF
CDR3 DNA: TGTGCCAGCACCTCACAGGGAGTCGAGTCACCCCTCCACTTT

clone size: few
V gene: TRBV20-1
J gene: TRBJ2-1
D gene: TRBD1
CDR3 protein: CSANTGTGAYNEQFF
CDR3 DNA: TGCAGTGCTAACACTGGGACAGGGGCATACAATGAGCAGTTCTTC

clone size: -
V gene: TRBV7-9
J gene: TRBJ1-2
D gene: TRBD1
CDR3 protein: CASSSSGGSGYTF
CDR3 DNA: TGTGCCAGCAGCTCATCAGGGGGCTCTGGCTACACCTTC

clone size: -
V gene: TRBV9
J gene: TRBJ2-2
D gene: -
CDR3 protein: CASSGPSSVYTGELFF
CDR3 DNA: TGTGCCAGCAGCGGACCTTCTTCGGTTTACACCGGGGAGCTGTTTTTT

clone size: -
V gene: TRBV2
J gene: TRBJ1-1
D gene: -
CDR3 protein: CASIMNPDTEAFF
CDR3 DNA: TGTGCCAGCATTATGAATCCGGACACTGAAGCTTTCTTT

clone size: -
V gene: TRBV5-3
J gene: TRBJ1-1
D gene: -
CDR3 protein: CGRMGDGDTEAFF
CDR3 DNA: TGTGGCAGAATGGGAGATGGGGACACTGAAGCTTTCTTT

clone size: -
V gene: TRBV20-1
J gene: TRBJ1-3
D gene: -
CDR3 protein: CSAPRGGDTIYF
CDR3 DNA: TGCAGTGCCCCCCGGGGTGGGGACACCATATATTTT

clone size: -
V gene: TRBV7-9
J gene: TRBJ1-6
D gene: -
CDR3 protein: CASSLAGQGNSPLHF
CDR3 DNA: TGTGCCAGCAGCTTAGCGGGTCAGGGGAATTCACCCCTCCACTTT

clone size: -
V gene: TRBV18
J gene: TRBJ1-2
D gene: -
CDR3 protein: CASSPRLQGYGYTF
CDR3 DNA: TGTGCCAGCTCACCACGGTTGCAGGGCTATGGCTACACCTTC

clone size: -
V gene: TRBV12-5
J gene: TRBJ1-2
D gene: -
CDR3 protein: CASGLWDSYGYTF
CDR3 DNA: TGTGCTAGTGGTTTGTGGGACTCCTATGGCTACACCTTC

clone size: few
V gene: TRBV12-3/TRBV12-4
J gene: TRBJ2-7
D gene: -
CDR3 protein: CASSLGYEQYF
CDR3 DNA: TGTGCCAGCAGTTTAGGCTACGAGCAGTACTTC

clone size: -
V gene: TRBV12-3/TRBV12-4
J gene: TRBJ2-5
D gene: TRBD1
CDR3 protein: CASSLATGGRETQYF
CDR3 DNA: TGTGCCAGCAGTTTAGCAACAGGGGGGAGGGAGACCCAGTACTTC

clone size: -
V gene: TRBV18
J gene: TRBJ1-1
D gene: -
CDR3 protein: CASSPGGRANTEAFF
CDR3 DNA: TGTGCCAGCTCACCGGGGGGCAGGGCTAACACTGAAGCTTTCTTT

clone size: -
V gene: TRBV19
J gene: TRBJ1-6
D gene: -
CDR3 protein: CASSIGWGIFSPLHF
CDR3 DNA: TGTGCCAGTAGTATAGGGTGGGGGATCTTTTCACCCCTCCACTTT

clone size: -
V gene: TRBV27
J gene: TRBJ2-3
D gene: -
CDR3 protein: CASPLDRSITDTQYF
CDR3 DNA: TGTGCCAGCCCCCTTGACAGAAGTATCACAGATACGCAGTATTTT

clone size: -
V gene: TRBV4-1
J gene: TRBJ1-2
D gene: -
CDR3 protein: CASSQENHWGLQNYGYTF
CDR3 DNA: TGCGCCAGCAGCCAAGAGAATCATTGGGGGCTCCAAAACTATGGCTACACCTTC

clone size: few
V gene: TRBV2
J gene: TRBJ1-5
D gene: TRBD1
CDR3 protein: CASKAGDRGNQPQHF
CDR3 DNA: TGTGCCAGCAAGGCAGGGGACAGGGGCAATCAGCCCCAGCATTTT